This T cell receptor (beta chain) was identified during a study of response to subunit inactivated influenza vaccine. The CDR3 is 12 residues long. CDR1 is LGHNA and CDR2 is YNFKEQ in the germline V gene. V was clipped by 0 bases and J by 17 bases, with 13 bases between them. TCRdb re-called the RT-PCR reads with MiXCR, one entry per CDR3 protein. The sample consists of more than 450,000 distinct CDR3 sequences, around 11% of them appearing once. This same sample was also taken into another study, of T cells expressing NK-cell markers. Per that paper: Beta-chain TCR cDNA was generated via 5'RACE template switching with UMIs.

Sample: PBMCs from blood, taken on the day of vaccination. The chain combines TRBV4-2 with TRBJ1-4; maybe TRBD1 (5 bases). This receptor was identified in a man in his fifties who received an inactivated influenza vaccine. The CDR3 is CASSQERNRLFF. In nucleotides, the CDR3 is TGTGCCAGCAGCCAAGAGCGGAACAGGCTCTTTTTT.